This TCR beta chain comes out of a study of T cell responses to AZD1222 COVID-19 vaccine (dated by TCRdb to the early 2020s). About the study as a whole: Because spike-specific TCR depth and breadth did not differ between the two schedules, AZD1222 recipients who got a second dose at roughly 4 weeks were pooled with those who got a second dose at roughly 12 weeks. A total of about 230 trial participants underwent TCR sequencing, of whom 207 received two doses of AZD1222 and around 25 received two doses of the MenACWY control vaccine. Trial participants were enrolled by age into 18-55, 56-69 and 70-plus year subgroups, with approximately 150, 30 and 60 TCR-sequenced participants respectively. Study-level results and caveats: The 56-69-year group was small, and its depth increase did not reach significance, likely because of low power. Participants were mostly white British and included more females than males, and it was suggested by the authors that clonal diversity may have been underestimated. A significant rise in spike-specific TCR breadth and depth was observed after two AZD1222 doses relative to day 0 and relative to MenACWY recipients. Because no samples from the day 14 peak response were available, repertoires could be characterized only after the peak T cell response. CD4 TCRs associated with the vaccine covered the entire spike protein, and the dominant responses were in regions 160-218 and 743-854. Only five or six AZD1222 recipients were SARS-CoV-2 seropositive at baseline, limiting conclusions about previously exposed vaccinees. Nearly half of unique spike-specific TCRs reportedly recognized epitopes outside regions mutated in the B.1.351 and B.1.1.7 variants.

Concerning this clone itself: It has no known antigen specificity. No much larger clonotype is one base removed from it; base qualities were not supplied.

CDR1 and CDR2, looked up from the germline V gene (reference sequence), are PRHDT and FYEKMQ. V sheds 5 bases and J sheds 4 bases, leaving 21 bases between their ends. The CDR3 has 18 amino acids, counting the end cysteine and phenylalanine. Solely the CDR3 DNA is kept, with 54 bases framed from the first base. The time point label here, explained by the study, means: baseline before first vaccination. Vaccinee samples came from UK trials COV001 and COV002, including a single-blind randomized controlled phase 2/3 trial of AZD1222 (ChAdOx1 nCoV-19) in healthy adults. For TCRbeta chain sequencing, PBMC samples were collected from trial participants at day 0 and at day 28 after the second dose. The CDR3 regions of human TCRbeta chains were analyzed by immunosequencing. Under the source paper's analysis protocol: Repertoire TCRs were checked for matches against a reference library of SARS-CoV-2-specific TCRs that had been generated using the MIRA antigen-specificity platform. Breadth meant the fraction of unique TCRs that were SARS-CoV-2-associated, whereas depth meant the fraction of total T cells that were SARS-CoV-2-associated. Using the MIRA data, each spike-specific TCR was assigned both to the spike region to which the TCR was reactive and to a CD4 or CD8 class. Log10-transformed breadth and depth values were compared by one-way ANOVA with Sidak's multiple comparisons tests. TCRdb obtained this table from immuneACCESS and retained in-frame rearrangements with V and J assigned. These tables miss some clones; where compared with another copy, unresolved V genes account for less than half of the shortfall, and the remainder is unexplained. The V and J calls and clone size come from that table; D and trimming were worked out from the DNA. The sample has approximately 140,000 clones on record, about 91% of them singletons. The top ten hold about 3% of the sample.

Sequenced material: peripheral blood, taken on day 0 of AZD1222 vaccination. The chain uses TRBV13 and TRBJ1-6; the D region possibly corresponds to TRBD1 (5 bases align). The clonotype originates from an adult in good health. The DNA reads TGTGCCAGCAGCCAAACCCCCTGGACTGGGGGGTATAATTCACCCCTCCACTTT. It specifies CASSQTPWTGGYNSPLHF.